The clone carrying this T cell receptor beta chain showed up just a few times. Its antigen is not identified. Generated by immunoSEQ multiplex PCR, the TCRdb table keeps only in-frame clones and is missing some. The table has some 2,700 clones, more than 75% seen once. The sample is drawn from a study of immune cell composition in non-small cell lung cancer. Study in general: Histologic subtype was mainly adenocarcinoma or squamous cell carcinoma. Study outcomes and limitations: Smoking pack-years did not significantly correlate with tumour TCR-beta clonality. It was not proven that tumour-reactive clones equal dominant tumour-associated clones.

Genomic DNA came from frozen unsorted single-cell suspensions. Trimming pared 3 bases from V and 6 bases from J, leaving 12 bases between. Germline assignment: CDR1 SEHNR and CDR2 FQNEAQ (reference sequence). The CDR3 totals 14 residues. The V gene is TRBV7-9, the J gene TRBJ2-1; the D gene is possibly TRBD2 (5 bases). The receptor was derived from a human donor with non-small cell lung cancer. Material: lung tumor tissue. In DNA, the CDR3 is TGTGCCAGCAGCTTCACTAGTTTTATCAATGAGCAGTTCTTC. Its translation: CASSFTSFINEQFF. Filled out from reference TRBV7-9 and TRBJ2-1, the complete variable domain reads DTGVSQNPRHKITKRGQNVTFRCDPISEHNRLYWYRQTLGQGPEFLTYFQNEAQLEKSRLLSDRFSAERPKGSFSTLEIQRTEQGDSAMYLCASSFTSFINEQFFGPGTRLTVL.